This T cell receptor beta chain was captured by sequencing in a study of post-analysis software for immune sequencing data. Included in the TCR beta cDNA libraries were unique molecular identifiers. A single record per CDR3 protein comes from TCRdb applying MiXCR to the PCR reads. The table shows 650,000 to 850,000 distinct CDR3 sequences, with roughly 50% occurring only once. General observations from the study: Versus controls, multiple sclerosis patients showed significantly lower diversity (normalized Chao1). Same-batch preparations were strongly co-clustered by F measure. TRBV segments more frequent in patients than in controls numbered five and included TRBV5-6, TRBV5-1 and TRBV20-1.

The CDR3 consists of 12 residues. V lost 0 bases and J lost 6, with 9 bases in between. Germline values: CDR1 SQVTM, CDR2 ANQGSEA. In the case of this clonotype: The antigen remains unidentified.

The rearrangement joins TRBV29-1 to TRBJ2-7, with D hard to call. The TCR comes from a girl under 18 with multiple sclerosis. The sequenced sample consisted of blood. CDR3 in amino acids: CSVEEAGREQYF. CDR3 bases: TGCAGCGTTGAAGAGGCTGGCCGCGAGCAGTACTTC.